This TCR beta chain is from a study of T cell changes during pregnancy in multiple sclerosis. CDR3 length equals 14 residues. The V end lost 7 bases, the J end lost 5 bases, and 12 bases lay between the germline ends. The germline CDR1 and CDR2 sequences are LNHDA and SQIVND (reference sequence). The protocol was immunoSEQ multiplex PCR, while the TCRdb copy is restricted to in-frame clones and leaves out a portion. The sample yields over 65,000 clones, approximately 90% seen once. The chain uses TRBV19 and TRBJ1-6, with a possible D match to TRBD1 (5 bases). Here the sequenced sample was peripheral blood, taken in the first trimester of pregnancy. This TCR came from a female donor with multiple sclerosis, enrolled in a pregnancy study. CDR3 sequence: CASNTGPNNSPLHF. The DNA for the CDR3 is TGTGCCAGTAACACAGGACCCAATAATTCACCCCTCCACTTT.